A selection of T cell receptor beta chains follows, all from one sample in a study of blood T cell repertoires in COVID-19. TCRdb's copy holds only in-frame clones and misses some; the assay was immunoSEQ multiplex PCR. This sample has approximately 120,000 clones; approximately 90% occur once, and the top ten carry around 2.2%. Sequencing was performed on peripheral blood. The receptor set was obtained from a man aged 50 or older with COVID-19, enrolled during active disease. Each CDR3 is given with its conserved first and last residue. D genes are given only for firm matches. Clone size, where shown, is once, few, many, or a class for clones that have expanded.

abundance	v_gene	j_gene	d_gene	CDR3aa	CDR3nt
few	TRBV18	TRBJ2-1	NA	CASSPPNQAGKNEQFF	TGTGCCAGCTCACCACCCAACCAAGCAGGGAAGAATGAGCAGTTCTTC
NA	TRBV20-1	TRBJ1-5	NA	CSASSGSQQPQHF	TGCAGTGCTAGTAGCGGTTCCCAGCAGCCCCAGCATTTT
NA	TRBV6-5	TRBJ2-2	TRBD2	CAVSGTANTGELFF	TGTGCCGTTAGCGGGACTGCGAACACCGGGGAGCTGTTTTTT
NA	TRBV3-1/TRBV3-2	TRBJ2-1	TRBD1	CASSQDPPDRSSYNEQFF	TGTGCCAGCAGCCAAGATCCGCCGGACAGGAGCTCCTACAATGAGCAGTTCTTC
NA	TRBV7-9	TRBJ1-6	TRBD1	CASSLGQGSSYNSPLHF	TGTGCCAGCAGCTTAGGACAGGGGAGCTCCTATAATTCACCCCTCCACTTT
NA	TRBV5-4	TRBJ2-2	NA	CASSVQGNTGELFF	TGTGCCAGCAGCGTACAGGGGAACACCGGGGAGCTGTTTTTT
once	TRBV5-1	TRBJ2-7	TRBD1	CASSQGAYEQYF	TGCGCCAGCAGCCAGGGGGCCTACGAGCAGTACTTC
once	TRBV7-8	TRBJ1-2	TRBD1	CASSTDRFNYGYTF	TGTGCCAGCAGCACGGACAGGTTCAACTATGGCTACACCTTC
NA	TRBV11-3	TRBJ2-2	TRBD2	CASSLAGGPTGELFF	TGTGCCAGCAGCTTAGCGGGAGGCCCGACCGGGGAGCTGTTTTTT
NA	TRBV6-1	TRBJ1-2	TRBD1	CASSEGQGAAYGYTF	TGTGCCAGCAGTGAAGGACAGGGGGCAGCCTATGGCTACACCTTC
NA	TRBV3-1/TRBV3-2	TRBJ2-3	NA	CASSQSGWADTQYF	TGTGCCAGCAGCCAATCAGGGTGGGCAGATACGCAGTATTTT
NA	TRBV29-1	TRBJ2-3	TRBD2	CSVVSGRTDTQYF	TGCAGCGTCGTCAGCGGGAGAACAGATACGCAGTATTTT
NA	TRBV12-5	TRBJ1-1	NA	CASGLEPGTEAFF	TGTGCTAGTGGTTTGGAACCGGGTACTGAAGCTTTCTTT
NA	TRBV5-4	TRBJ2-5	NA	CASSLYLPFGPTKETQYF	TGTGCCAGCAGCTTGTATCTCCCTTTTGGGCCGACAAAAGAGACCCAGTACTTC
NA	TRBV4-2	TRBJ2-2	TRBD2	CASSQGGLAAPNTGELFF	TGTGCCAGCAGCCAAGGGGGACTAGCCGCACCGAACACCGGGGAGCTGTTTTTT
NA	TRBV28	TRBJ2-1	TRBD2	CASRRTSGRDNEQFF	TGTGCCAGCAGGCGGACTAGCGGGAGGGACAATGAGCAGTTCTTC
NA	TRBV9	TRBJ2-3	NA	CASSVEPGHTDTQYF	TGTGCCAGCAGCGTAGAGCCGGGACACACAGATACGCAGTATTTT
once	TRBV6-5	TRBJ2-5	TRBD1	CASSLGTVKETQYF	TGTGCCAGCAGTCTCGGGACAGTCAAAGAGACCCAGTACTTC
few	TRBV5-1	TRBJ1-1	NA	CASSPTGNTEAFF	TGCGCCAGCAGTCCTACAGGGAACACTGAAGCTTTCTTT
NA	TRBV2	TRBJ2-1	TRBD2	CASKLAGGGNEQFF	TGTGCCAGCAAACTAGCGGGGGGCGGGAATGAGCAGTTCTTC
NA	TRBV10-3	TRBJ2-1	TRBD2	CAIRAGTSEFYEQFF	TGTGCCATCAGAGCCGGGACTAGCGAGTTCTATGAGCAGTTCTTC
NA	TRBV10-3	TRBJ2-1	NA	CATQTLAASSYNEQFF	TGTGCCACCCAGACATTAGCGGCGAGCTCCTACAATGAGCAGTTCTTC
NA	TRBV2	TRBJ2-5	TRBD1	CASRGTGEQTQYF	TGTGCCAGCAGGGGGACAGGGGAGCAGACCCAGTACTTC
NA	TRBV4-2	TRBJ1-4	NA	CASSLLGGVPVEDEKLFF	TGTGCCAGCAGCCTTTTGGGGGGGGTGCCAGTGGAAGACGAAAAACTGTTTTTT
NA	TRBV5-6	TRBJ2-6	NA	CASSLFGGPSVVLTF	TGTGCCAGCAGCTTGTTCGGGGGGCCTAGCGTCGTCCTGACTTTC
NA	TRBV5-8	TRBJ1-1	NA	CASSWGVMNTEAFF	TGTGCCAGCAGCTGGGGGGTTATGAACACTGAAGCTTTCTTT
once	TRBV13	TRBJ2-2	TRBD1	CASSSGQGTGELFF	TGTGCCAGCAGCTCAGGACAGGGGACCGGGGAGCTGTTTTTT
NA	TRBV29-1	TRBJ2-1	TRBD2	CSVELAAYNEQFF	TGCAGCGTTGAACTAGCGGCCTACAATGAGCAGTTCTTC
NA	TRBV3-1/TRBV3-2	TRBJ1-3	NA	CASSPAGNTIYF	TGTGCCAGCAGCCCGGCTGGAAACACCATATATTTT
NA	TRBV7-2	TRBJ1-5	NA	CASSRPGPNQPQHF	TGTGCCAGCAGCAGGCCGGGTCCAAATCAGCCCCAGCATTTT
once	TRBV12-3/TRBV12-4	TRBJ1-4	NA	CASSPRGLEKLFF	TGTGCCAGCAGTCCGAGAGGGCTAGAAAAACTGTTTTTT
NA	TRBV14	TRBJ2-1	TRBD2	CASSQGSIGRRNARYNEQFF	TGTGCCAGCAGCCAAGGATCGATCGGGAGGAGAAATGCGCGGTACAATGAGCAGTTCTTC
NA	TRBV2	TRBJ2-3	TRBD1	CASRATGHTDTQYF	TGTGCCAGCAGGGCGACAGGGCACACAGATACGCAGTATTTT
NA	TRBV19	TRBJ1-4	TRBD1	CASSQRRGLVEKLFF	TGTGCCAGTAGTCAAAGAAGGGGGCTAGTTGAAAAACTGTTTTTT
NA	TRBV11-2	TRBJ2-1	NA	CASSLDQGGVASVEQFF	TGTGCCAGCAGCTTAGATCAAGGAGGGGTAGCGTCCGTCGAGCAGTTCTTC
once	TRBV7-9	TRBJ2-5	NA	CASSFSSAQETQYF	TGTGCCAGCAGCTTCTCTAGCGCACAAGAGACCCAGTACTTC
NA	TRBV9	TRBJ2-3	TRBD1	CASSVGQGRLTDTQYF	TGTGCCAGCAGCGTAGGACAGGGAAGGTTGACAGATACGCAGTATTTT
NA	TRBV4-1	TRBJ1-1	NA	CASSQDSMVSGNTEAFF	TGCGCCAGCAGCCAAGATAGTATGGTGAGCGGGAACACTGAAGCTTTCTTT
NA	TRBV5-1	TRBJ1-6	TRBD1	CASSLGGTATNSPLHF	TGCGCCAGCAGCTTAGGTGGGACAGCGACGAATTCACCCCTCCACTTT
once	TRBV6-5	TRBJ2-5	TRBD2	CASSYLAGEYQETQYF	TGTGCCAGCAGTTACCTAGCGGGGGAGTACCAAGAGACCCAGTACTTC
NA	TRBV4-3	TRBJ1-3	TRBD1	CASSQAQGTGNTIYF	TGCGCCAGCAGCCAGGCACAGGGGACTGGAAACACCATATATTTT
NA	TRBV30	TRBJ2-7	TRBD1	CAQSGTDGPPYEQYF	TGTGCCCAATCGGGGACAGACGGTCCTCCCTACGAGCAGTACTTC
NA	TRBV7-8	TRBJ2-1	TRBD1	CASTPRTGDSEQFF	TGTGCCAGCACCCCCCGGACAGGGGACAGTGAGCAGTTCTTC
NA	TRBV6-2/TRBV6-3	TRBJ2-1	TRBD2	CASSSGLVGNEQFF	TGTGCCAGCAGTTCCGGACTAGTTGGAAATGAGCAGTTCTTC
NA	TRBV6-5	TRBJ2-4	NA	CASSYSTTGGQNIQYF	TGTGCCAGCAGTTACTCGACAACCGGGGGACAAAACATTCAGTACTTC